This T cell receptor beta chain was recorded in a study of T cell changes during pregnancy in multiple sclerosis. The V gene's germline CDR1 is SEHNR and CDR2 FQNEAQ (reference sequence). The germline V and J ends were trimmed by 1 base and 2 bases, with 11 bases remaining between them. This CDR3 is 16 amino acids long. Generated by immunoSEQ multiplex PCR, the TCRdb table keeps only in-frame clones and is missing some. Among fewer than 85,000 clones, about 94% were seen once, and the ten largest hold 2% to 3%. The chain joins TRBV7-9 to TRBJ1-4, with unresolved D. This sequence originates from a female donor with multiple sclerosis, enrolled in a pregnancy study. The sample in question was peripheral blood, obtained in the third trimester of pregnancy. The CDR3 region is CASSLVVLQTNEKLFF. The CDR3 DNA follows: TGTGCCAGCAGCTTAGTGGTGTTACAGACTAATGAAAAACTGTTTTTT.